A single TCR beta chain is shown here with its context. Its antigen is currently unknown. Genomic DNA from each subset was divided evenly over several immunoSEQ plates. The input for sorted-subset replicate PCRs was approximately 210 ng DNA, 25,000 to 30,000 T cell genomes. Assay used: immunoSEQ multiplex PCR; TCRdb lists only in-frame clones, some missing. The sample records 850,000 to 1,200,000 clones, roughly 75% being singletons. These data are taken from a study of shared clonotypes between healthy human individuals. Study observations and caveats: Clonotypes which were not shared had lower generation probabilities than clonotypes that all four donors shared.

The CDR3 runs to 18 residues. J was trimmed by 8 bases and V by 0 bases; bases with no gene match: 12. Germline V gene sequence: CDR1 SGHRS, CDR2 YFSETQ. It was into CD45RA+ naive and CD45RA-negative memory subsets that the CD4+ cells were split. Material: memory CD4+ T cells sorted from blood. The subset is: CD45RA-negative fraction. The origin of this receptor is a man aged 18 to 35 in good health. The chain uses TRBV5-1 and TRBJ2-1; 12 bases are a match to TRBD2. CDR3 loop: CASSLGASGRARSDEQFF. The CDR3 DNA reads TGCGCCAGCAGCTTGGGGGCTAGCGGGAGGGCCCGTTCAGATGAGCAGTTCTTC.